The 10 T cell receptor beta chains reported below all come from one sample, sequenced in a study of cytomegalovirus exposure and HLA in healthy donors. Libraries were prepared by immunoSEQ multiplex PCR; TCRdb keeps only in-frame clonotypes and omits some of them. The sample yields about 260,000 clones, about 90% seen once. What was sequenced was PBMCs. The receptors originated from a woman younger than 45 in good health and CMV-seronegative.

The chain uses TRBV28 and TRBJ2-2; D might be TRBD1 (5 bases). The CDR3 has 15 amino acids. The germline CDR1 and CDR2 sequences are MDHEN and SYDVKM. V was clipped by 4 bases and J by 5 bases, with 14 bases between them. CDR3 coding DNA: TGTGCCAGCAGTTCCCCTCAGGGAAGGACCGGGGAGCTGTTTTTT. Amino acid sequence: CASSSPQGRTGELFF.

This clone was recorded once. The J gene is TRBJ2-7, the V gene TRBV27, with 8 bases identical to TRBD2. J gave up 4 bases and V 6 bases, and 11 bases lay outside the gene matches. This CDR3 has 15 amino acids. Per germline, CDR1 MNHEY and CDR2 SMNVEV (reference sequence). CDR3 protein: CASRPKAGALYEQYF. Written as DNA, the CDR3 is TGTGCCAGCAGGCCCAAAGCGGGAGCGCTTTACGAGCAGTACTTC.

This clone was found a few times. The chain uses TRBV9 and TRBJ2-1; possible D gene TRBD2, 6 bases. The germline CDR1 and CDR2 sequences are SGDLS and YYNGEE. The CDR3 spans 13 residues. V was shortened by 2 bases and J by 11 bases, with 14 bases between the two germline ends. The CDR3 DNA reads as TGTGCCAGCAGCGTGGGGTGGGAGGAGAAGCAGTTCTTC. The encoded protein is CASSVGWEEKQFF.

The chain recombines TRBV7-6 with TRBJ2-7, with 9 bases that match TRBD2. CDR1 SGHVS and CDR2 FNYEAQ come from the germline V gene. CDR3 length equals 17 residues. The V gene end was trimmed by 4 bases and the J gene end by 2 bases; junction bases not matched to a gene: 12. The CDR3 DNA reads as TGTGCCAGCAGCTCATTTGGGACCGGGACTAGCCCCTACGAGCAGTACTTC. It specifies CASSSFGTGTSPYEQYF.

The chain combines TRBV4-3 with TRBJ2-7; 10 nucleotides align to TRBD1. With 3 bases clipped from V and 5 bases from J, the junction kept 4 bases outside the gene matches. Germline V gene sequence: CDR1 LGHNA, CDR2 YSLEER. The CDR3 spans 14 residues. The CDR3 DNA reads TGCGCCAGCAGCCAGGGACAGGGGCGCCACGAGCAGTACTTC. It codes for CASSQGQGRHEQYF.

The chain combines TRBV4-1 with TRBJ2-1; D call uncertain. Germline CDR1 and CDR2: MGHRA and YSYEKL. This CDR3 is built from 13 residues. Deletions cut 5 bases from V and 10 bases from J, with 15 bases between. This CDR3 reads CASSIREDQEQFF. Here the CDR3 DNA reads TGCGCCAGCAGCATACGCGAGGACCAAGAGCAGTTCTTC.

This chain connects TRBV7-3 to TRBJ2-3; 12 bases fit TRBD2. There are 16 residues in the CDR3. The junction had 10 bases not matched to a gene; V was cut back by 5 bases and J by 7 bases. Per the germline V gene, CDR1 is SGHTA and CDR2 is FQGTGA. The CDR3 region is CASSPGLAGKLNTQYF. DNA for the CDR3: TGTGCCAGCAGCCCCGGACTAGCGGGAAAGTTGAATACGCAGTATTTT.

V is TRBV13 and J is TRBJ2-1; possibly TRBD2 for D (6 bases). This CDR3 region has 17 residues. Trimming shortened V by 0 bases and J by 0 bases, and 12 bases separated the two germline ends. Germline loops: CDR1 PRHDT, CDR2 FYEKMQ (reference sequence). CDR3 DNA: TGTGCCAGCAGCTTAGGCCGGGTAGCGGTCTCCTACAATGAGCAGTTCTTC. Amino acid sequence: CASSLGRVAVSYNEQFF. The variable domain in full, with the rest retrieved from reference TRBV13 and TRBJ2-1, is AAGVIQSPRHLIKEKRETATLKCYPIPRHDTVYWYQQGPGQDPQFLISFYEKMQSDKGSIPDRFSAQQFSDYHSELNMSSLELGDSALYFCASSLGRVAVSYNEQFFGPGTRLTVL.

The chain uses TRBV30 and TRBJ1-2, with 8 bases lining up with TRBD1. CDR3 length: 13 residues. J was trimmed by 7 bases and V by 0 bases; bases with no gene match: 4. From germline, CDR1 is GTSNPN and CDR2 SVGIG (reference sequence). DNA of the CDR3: TGTGCCTGGAGTGTAGGACAGGGTTCTGGCTACACCTTC. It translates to CAWSVGQGSGYTF.

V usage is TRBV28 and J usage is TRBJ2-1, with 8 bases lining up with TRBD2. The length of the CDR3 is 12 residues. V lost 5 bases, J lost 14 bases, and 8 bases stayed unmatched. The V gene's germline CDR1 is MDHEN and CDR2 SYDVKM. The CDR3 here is CASSLTAGVKFF. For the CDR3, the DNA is TGTGCCAGCAGTCTAACAGCGGGAGTGAAGTTCTTC.